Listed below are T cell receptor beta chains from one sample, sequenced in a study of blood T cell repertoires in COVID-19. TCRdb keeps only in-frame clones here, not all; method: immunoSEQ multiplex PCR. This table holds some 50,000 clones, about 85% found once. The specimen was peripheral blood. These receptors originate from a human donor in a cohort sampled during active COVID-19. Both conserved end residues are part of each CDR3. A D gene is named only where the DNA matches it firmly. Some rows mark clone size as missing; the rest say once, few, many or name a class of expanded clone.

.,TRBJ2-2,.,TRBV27,CASSLRVRLNTGELFF,TGTGCCAGCAGTTTACGGGTCAGATTGAACACCGGGGAGCTGTTTTTT
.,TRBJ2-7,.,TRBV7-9,CASSLAGRVTEQYF,TGTGCCAGCAGCTTAGCGGGCAGGGTAACCGAGCAGTACTTC
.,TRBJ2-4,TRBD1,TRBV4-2,CASSPRGQGVAKNIQYF,TGTGCCAGCAGCCCCCGCGGGCAGGGGGTAGCCAAAAACATTCAGTACTTC
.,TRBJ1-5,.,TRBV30,CAWSTRDNQPQHF,TGTGCCTGGAGTACCAGGGACAATCAGCCCCAGCATTTT
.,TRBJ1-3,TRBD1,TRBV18,CASSPLGGQARTPGNTIYF,TGTGCCAGCTCACCCCTTGGGGGACAGGCTCGAACCCCTGGAAACACCATATATTTT
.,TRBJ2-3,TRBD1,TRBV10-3,CAISPGQGSTDTQYF,TGTGCCATCAGCCCAGGACAGGGTAGCACAGATACGCAGTATTTT
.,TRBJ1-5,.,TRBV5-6,CASSLRGSNQPQHF,TGTGCCAGCAGCTTAAGGGGGAGCAATCAGCCCCAGCATTTT
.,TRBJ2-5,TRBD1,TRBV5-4,CASSSDRSETQYF,TGTGCCAGCAGCTCGGACAGGTCCGAGACCCAGTACTTC
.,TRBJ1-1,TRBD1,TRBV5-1,CASSLRGTRGSDEAFF,TGCGCCAGCAGCTTGAGGGGGACCAGGGGGTCGGATGAAGCTTTCTTT
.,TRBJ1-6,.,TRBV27,CASSLGGLRNSPLHF,TGTGCCAGCAGTTTAGGGGGGTTGCGTAATTCACCCCTCCACTTT
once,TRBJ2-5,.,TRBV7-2,CASSLAGLQETQYF,TGTGCCAGCAGCTTAGCTGGCTTGCAAGAGACCCAGTACTTC
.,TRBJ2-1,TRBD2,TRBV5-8,CASSLVTSGGDNEQFF,TGTGCCAGCAGCCTGGTGACTAGCGGGGGGGACAATGAGCAGTTCTTC
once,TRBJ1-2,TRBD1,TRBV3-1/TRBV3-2,CASSPTGTAYGYTF,TGTGCCAGCAGCCCCACCGGGACAGCCTATGGCTACACCTTC
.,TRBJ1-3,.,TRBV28,CASSWSSSGNTIYF,TGTGCCAGCAGTTGGAGTAGCTCTGGAAACACCATATATTTT
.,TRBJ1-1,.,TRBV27,CASSRSVRAGIPPGHLNTEAFF,TGTGCCAGCAGCCGAAGTGTAAGGGCAGGAATCCCGCCAGGGCATTTGAACACTGAAGCTTTCTTT
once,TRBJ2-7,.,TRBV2,CASSEGSYEQYF,TGTGCCAGCAGTGAAGGCAGCTACGAGCAGTACTTC
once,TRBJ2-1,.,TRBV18,CASSPQRNEQFF,TGTGCCAGCTCACCACAGAGGAATGAGCAGTTCTTC
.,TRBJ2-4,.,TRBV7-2,CASSLGRGLAKNIQYF,TGTGCCAGCAGCTTAGGGCGGGGATTAGCCAAAAACATTCAGTACTTC
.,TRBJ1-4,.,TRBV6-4,CASSDSAVENEKLFF,TGTGCCAGCAGTGACTCCGCTGTGGAGAATGAAAAACTGTTTTTT
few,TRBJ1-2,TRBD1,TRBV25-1,CASSDSGTGRYGYTF,TGTGCCAGCAGTGACAGCGGGACAGGGAGATATGGCTACACCTTC
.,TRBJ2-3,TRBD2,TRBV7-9,CASSPGTSVSTDTQYF,TGTGCCAGCAGCCCAGGGACTAGCGTAAGCACAGATACGCAGTATTTT
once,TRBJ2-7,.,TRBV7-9,CASRPFGGNYEQYF,TGTGCCAGCAGACCATTTGGGGGCAACTACGAGCAGTACTTC
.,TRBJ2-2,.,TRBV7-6,CASSLRSAGELFF,TGTGCCAGCAGCCTTCGGTCCGCCGGGGAGCTGTTTTTT
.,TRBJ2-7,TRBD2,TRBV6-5,CASSTSAGGPYEQYF,TGTGCCAGCAGTACATCAGCGGGGGGGCCTTACGAGCAGTACTTC
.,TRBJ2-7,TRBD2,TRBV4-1,CASSPQQGGRAGEQYF,TGCGCCAGCAGCCCACAACAGGGCGGGAGGGCCGGGGAGCAGTACTTC
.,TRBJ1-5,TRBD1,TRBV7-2,CASSTDRALGQPQHF,TGTGCCAGCAGCACAGACAGGGCTCTTGGACAGCCCCAGCATTTT
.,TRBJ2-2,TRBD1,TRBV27,CASSPNVLRQGGTGELFF,TGTGCCAGCAGTCCGAACGTCCTAAGACAGGGTGGCACCGGGGAGCTGTTTTTT
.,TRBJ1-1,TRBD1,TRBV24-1,CATRRTGSNTEAFF,TGTGCCACCAGAAGGACAGGTTCGAACACTGAAGCTTTCTTT
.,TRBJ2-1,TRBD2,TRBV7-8,CASSTTGSGKPLEQFF,TGTGCCAGCAGTACAACCGGTAGCGGGAAGCCCTTAGAGCAGTTCTTC
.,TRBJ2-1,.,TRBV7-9,CASSSRGTGSSYNEQFF,TGTGCCAGCAGCTCAAGGGGGACGGGGAGCTCCTACAATGAGCAGTTCTTC
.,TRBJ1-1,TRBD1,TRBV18,CASSLGQGGNTEAFF,TGTGCCAGCTCACTCGGACAGGGGGGGAACACTGAAGCTTTCTTT
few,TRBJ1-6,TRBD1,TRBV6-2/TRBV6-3,CASSPRDRNSPLHF,TGTGCCAGCAGTCCCCGGGACAGGAACTCACCCCTCCACTTT
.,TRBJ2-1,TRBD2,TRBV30,CACRLAGDHSEQFF,TGTGCCTGCAGACTAGCGGGAGATCATAGTGAGCAGTTCTTC
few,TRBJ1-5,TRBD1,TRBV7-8,CASSPTGQTAGPSQPQHF,TGTGCCAGCAGCCCGACGGGACAGACTGCTGGTCCGAGTCAGCCCCAGCATTTT
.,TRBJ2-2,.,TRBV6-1,CASSEGTGNTGELFF,TGTGCCAGCAGTGAAGGAACAGGGAACACCGGGGAGCTGTTTTTT
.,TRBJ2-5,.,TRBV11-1,CASSPGGVDRETQYF,TGTGCCAGCAGCCCGGGGGGAGTGGACAGAGAGACCCAGTACTTC
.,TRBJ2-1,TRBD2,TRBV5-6,CASSLTSGGAGEQFF,TGTGCCAGCAGCCTTACTAGCGGGGGGGCCGGTGAGCAGTTCTTC
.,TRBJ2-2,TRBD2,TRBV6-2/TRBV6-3,CASSDPIGRASGELFF,TGTGCCAGCAGCGATCCGATCGGGAGGGCCTCCGGGGAGCTGTTTTTT
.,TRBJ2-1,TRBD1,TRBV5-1,CASSLQGANEQFF,TGCGCCAGCAGCTTACAGGGGGCGAATGAGCAGTTCTTC
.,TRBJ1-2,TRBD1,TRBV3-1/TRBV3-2,CASSPDIGQGSYGYTF,TGTGCCAGCAGCCCCGATATTGGACAGGGGAGTTATGGCTACACCTTC
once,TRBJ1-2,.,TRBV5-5,CASSLTDYGYTF,TGTGCCAGCAGCTTAACGGACTATGGCTACACCTTC
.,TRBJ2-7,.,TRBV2,CASRPQGSQGRSQYF,TGTGCCAGCCGACCCCAGGGATCTCAGGGCCGGAGCCAGTACTTC
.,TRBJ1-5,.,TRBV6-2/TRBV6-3,CASSYDPVNQPQHF,TGTGCCAGCAGTTACGATCCAGTCAATCAGCCCCAGCATTTT
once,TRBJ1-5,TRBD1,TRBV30,CAWSADRTGGKWNQPQHF,TGTGCCTGGAGTGCGGACAGGACAGGGGGCAAGTGGAATCAGCCCCAGCATTTT
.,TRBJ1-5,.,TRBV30,CAWSVAEGQPQHF,TGTGCCTGGAGTGTAGCGGAAGGTCAGCCCCAGCATTTT
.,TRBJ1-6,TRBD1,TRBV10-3,CAISESVAQGAPSPLHF,TGTGCCATCAGTGAGTCGGTAGCCCAGGGGGCACCTTCACCCCTCCACTTT
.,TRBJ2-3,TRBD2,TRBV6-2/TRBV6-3,CASSRTSGFLNTQYF,TGTGCCAGCAGTAGGACTAGCGGATTCTTAAATACGCAGTATTTT
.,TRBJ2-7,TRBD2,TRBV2,CASSQLADRQYF,TGTGCCAGCAGCCAACTAGCGGACCGGCAGTACTTC
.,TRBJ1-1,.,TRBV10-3,CAIAKGENTEAFF,TGTGCCATAGCGAAAGGGGAGAACACTGAAGCTTTCTTT
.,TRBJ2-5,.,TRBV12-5,CASGLGLGHPGETQYF,TGTGCTAGTGGTTTGGGTCTGGGACACCCTGGGGAGACCCAGTACTTC
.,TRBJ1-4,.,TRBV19,CASSFFLWTANEKLFF,TGTGCCAGTAGTTTCTTCCTCTGGACAGCAAATGAAAAACTGTTTTTT
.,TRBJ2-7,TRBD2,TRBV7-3,CASSLSSGTTYEQYF,TGTGCCAGCAGCCTCTCCTCCGGGACTACCTACGAGCAGTACTTC
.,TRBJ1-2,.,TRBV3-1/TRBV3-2,CASSLQQGNYGYTF,TGTGCCAGCAGTTTACAACAGGGAAACTATGGCTACACCTTC